Sequencing of this T cell receptor beta chain was carried out in a study of control samples from healthy donors and cancer patients. The germline V gene has CDR1 SGHRS and CDR2 YFSETQ. This CDR3 is 15 amino acids long. V lost 2 bases, J lost 2 bases, and 13 bases lay in between. Produced via immunoSEQ multiplex PCR; TCRdb's table is partial and in-frame only. The sample includes about 49,000 clones, approximately 83% seen only once; the top ten take around 2.8%. The material sequenced was PBMCs. This chain joins TRBV5-1 and TRBJ2-5; D not resolved. The sequence derives from a woman aged 45-59 years with lung cancer. This CDR3 reads CASSFFRGDQETQYF. As DNA, the CDR3 is TGCGCCAGCAGCTTTTTTCGAGGAGATCAAGAGACCCAGTACTTC.